Listed below are T cell receptor beta chains from one sample, sequenced in a study of CD8+ T cells in alopecia areata. Only in-frame clones appear in the TCRdb table, and some are missing; sequencing was by immunoSEQ multiplex PCR. This table has about 140,000 clones, around 49% appearing once. The source material was CD4+ T cells sorted from blood, sampled at week 0. The receptors originated from a human donor with alopecia areata. Both conserved end residues are part of each CDR3. D genes are given only for firm matches. Clone size is shown for a subset of rows, as once, few, many or a class of expanded clone.

v_gene	j_gene	d_gene	abundance	CDR3nt	CDR3aa
TRBV29-1	TRBJ2-1	-	-	TGCAGCGTGGCCGGGGTCGCGACTAGGTCCAATGAGCAGTTCTTC	CSVAGVATRSNEQFF
TRBV19	TRBJ1-1	-	once	TGTGCCAGTACCCGGGACTTGGTGAACACTGAAGCTTTCTTT	CASTRDLVNTEAFF
TRBV30	TRBJ2-7	TRBD1	-	TGTGCCTGGGGGACAGGGGGCAATTACTACGAGCAGTACTTC	CAWGTGGNYYEQYF
TRBV30	TRBJ1-5	-	-	TGTGCCTGGAGTCGGAGGGACAATCAGCCCCAGCATTTT	CAWSRRDNQPQHF
TRBV4-1	TRBJ1-3	TRBD1	-	TGCGCCAGCAGCCTTATTCAGGGGGCAGCTGGAAACACCATATATTTT	CASSLIQGAAGNTIYF
TRBV23-1	TRBJ2-3	-	-	TGCGCCAGCAGTCCCGGTTCTCTCGGGCAGCCCTCTAGCACAGATACGCAGTATTTT	CASSPGSLGQPSSTDTQYF
TRBV29-1	TRBJ2-1	-	-	TGCAGCGTTGAAGGACAGGGAGGCCCTCAAAGTGAGCAGTTCTTC	CSVEGQGGPQSEQFF
TRBV18	TRBJ2-7	-	-	TGTGCCAGCTCACGAGGAAGGGCTGACACCTACGAGCAGTACTTC	CASSRGRADTYEQYF
TRBV7-9	TRBJ1-2	-	-	TGTGCCAGCAGCAGGCAGGGATATGGCTACACCTTC	CASSRQGYGYTF
TRBV5-4	TRBJ2-3	TRBD1	few	TGCGCCAGCAGCTGGACAGGGGGCACAGATACGCAGTATTTT	CASSWTGGTDTQYF
TRBV9	TRBJ2-1	-	-	TGTGCCAGCAGCAGGGGCGTGACGGGAAGCTCCTACAATGAGCAGTTCTTC	CASSRGVTGSSYNEQFF
TRBV29-1	TRBJ2-7	TRBD1	few	TGCAGCTTTGGAATACAGGGGGCCGGCGAGCAGTACTTC	CSFGIQGAGEQYF
TRBV5-1	TRBJ2-3	-	-	TGCGCCAGCAGCTTGGAGGCAGGCCGAGAAGCAGATACGCAGTATTTT	CASSLEAGREADTQYF
TRBV11-2	TRBJ2-1	TRBD2	-	TGTGCCAGCAGCACACGCGGACTAGCGGGAGTCACCGCGGAGTTCTTC	CASSTRGLAGVTAEFF